The 27 T cell receptor beta chains listed next were all sequenced from one sample in a study of radiotherapy plus CTLA-4 blockade in lung cancer. The table came from immunoSEQ multiplex PCR; TCRdb's copy has only in-frame clones and leaves some out. The table has about 12,000 clones, about 80% seen once. Here the sequenced sample was peripheral blood, taken from a patient treated with radiotherapy plus ipilimumab. These receptors were collected from a human donor with non-small cell lung cancer that progressed on radiotherapy plus ipilimumab.

The CDR3 bases are TGTGCCAGCAGTGAAAATACAGGGGGGGACGAGCAGTACTTC. Translated: CASSENTGGDEQYF. The rearrangement joins TRBV6-5 to TRBJ2-7, with a tentative D call TRBD1 (8 bases). The V gene lost 5 bases and the J gene lost 5 bases, with 16 bases spanning the gap. The germline gives CDR1 MNHEY, CDR2 SVGAGI. The CDR3 has 14 residues.

The chain recombines TRBV28 with TRBJ1-2, with D hard to call. Germline V gene lookup returns CDR1 MDHEN and CDR2 SYDVKM. The CDR3 sequence is 14 residues long. V was cut by 2 bases and J by 0 bases, with 7 bases left in between. The CDR3 spells CASSLRASNYGYTF. The DNA for the CDR3 is TGTGCCAGCAGTTTAAGAGCATCTAACTATGGCTACACCTTC.

The rearrangement links TRBV9 to TRBJ1-5; D unresolved. The V and J ends lost 3 bases and 5 bases respectively, with 15 bases between them. This CDR3 region has 15 residues. From germline, CDR1 is SGDLS and CDR2 YYNGEE. The CDR3 loop is CASSATGMPDQPQHF. The CDR3 nucleotides read TGTGCCAGCAGCGCGACGGGAATGCCCGATCAGCCCCAGCATTTT.

The gene calls are TRBV5-6 and TRBJ1-2; D unresolved. Germline CDR1 and CDR2: SGHDT and YYEEEE. This CDR3 is built from 13 residues. Trimming left V 3 bases short and J 3 bases short, with 9 bases between. The CDR3 nucleotides read TGTGCCAGCAGCTCGCGCGGTTACTATGGCTACACCTTC. This sequence encodes CASSSRGYYGYTF.

This clone was detected only a few times. The chain links TRBV10-1 to TRBJ2-7; D possibly uses TRBD1 or TRBD2 (5 bases each). The germline V and J ends were trimmed by 1 base and 0 bases, with 13 bases remaining between them. This CDR3 has 16 amino acids. From germline, CDR1 is WNHNN and CDR2 SYGVQD (reference sequence). CDR3 DNA: TGCGCCAGCAGTGAGTTGGGACGCAGGAGCTCCTACGAGCAGTACTTC. Encoded protein: CASSELGRRSSYEQYF.

The chain joins TRBV27 to TRBJ2-7, with 8 bases fitting TRBD2. The V gene end was trimmed by 6 bases and the J gene end by 3 bases; junction bases not matched to a gene: 13. Per the germline V gene, CDR1 is MNHEY and CDR2 is SMNVEV (reference sequence). The CDR3 loop spans 16 amino acids. CDR3 sequence reads: CASSPTGGQGIYEQYF. The DNA of the CDR3 is TGTGCCAGCAGCCCCACGGGGGGGCAGGGAATCTACGAGCAGTACTTC.

The chain uses TRBV9 and TRBJ1-1; tentatively, D is TRBD1 (5 bases). Trimming cost V 0 bases and J 6 bases, with 15 bases left between them. The CDR3 spans 15 residues. Looked up from germline, CDR1 is SGDLS and CDR2 is YYNGEE. CDR3 amino acids: CASSVGGELWAEAFF. The CDR3 region has the DNA TGTGCCAGCAGCGTAGGAGGGGAACTCTGGGCTGAAGCTTTCTTT. The full variable domain, in which reference TRBV9 and TRBJ1-1 provide the parts outside the CDR3, is DSGVTQTPKHLITATGQRVTLRCSPRSGDLSVYWYQQSLDQGLQFLIQYYNGEERAKGNILERFSAQQFPDLHSELNLSSLELGDSALYFCASSVGGELWAEAFFGQGTRLTVV.

The chain employs TRBV29-1 and TRBJ1-1, with TRBD1 matching over 7 bases. Germline V gene sequence: CDR1 SQVTM, CDR2 ANQGSEA. The length of the CDR3 is 14 residues. Trimming took 5 bases from V and 1 from J; bases not matched to a gene: 7. CDR3 bases: TGCAGCGTTTACACCGGGACAGCGAACACTGAAGCTTTCTTT. Amino acid sequence: CSVYTGTANTEAFF.

This clone is labeled as medium-sized. The chain links TRBV4-1 to TRBJ2-1; 7 positions match TRBD1. CDR1 is MGHRA and CDR2 is YSYEKL in the germline V gene. CDR3 length: 16 amino acids. Germline trimming cut 0 bases from V and 12 bases from J; bases unmatched to any gene: 14. The CDR3 here is CASSQEGTDSLRGQFF. The CDR3, as DNA: TGCGCCAGCAGCCAAGAGGGGACAGACAGCCTAAGGGGGCAGTTCTTC.

The rearrangement joins TRBV5-1 to TRBJ2-1; 11 bases line up with TRBD2. CDR3 length equals 16 residues. Per germline, CDR1 SGHRS and CDR2 YFSETQ. V lost 0 bases to trimming and J lost 8 bases; unmatched junction nucleotides: 7. CDR3 nucleotide sequence: TGCGCCAGCAGCTTGGGGTACGGGACTAGCGGCCATGAGCAGTTCTTC. Translating gives CASSLGYGTSGHEQFF.

The rearrangement links TRBV4-1 to TRBJ1-5, with D possibly TRBD1 on 6 matching bases. The V and J ends lost 4 bases and 5 bases respectively, with 15 bases between them. The CDR3 has 15 amino acids. Germline CDR1 MGHRA, CDR2 YSYEKL. CDR3 protein: CASSRRQAQDQPQHF. The CDR3 DNA follows: TGCGCCAGCAGCCGGAGACAGGCCCAGGATCAGCCCCAGCATTTT.

The CDR3 region is CASSVSGNNYNEQFF. The CDR3 nucleotides are TGTGCCAGCAGCGTATCGGGGAACAACTACAATGAGCAGTTCTTC. This chain connects TRBV9 to TRBJ2-1, with TRBD2 as a possible D gene (5 bases). The V and J ends lost 1 base and 3 bases respectively, with 11 bases between them. Per the germline V gene, CDR1 is SGDLS and CDR2 is YYNGEE. CDR3 length equals 15 residues.

This clone has just a few counts. The chain links TRBV6-1 to TRBJ2-1; unclear D gene. The CDR3 extends over 10 amino acids. Trimming pared 6 bases from V and 10 bases from J, leaving 7 bases between. CDR1 and CDR2 (germline): MNHNS, SASEGT. As DNA, the CDR3 is TGTGCCAGCAGGGAGTACGAGCAGTTCTTC. This gives the protein CASREYEQFF.

This chain joins TRBV4-3 and TRBJ2-2; D is uncertain. The CDR3 has 16 amino acids. CDR1 is LGHNA and CDR2 is YSLEER in the germline V gene. Deletions cut 1 base from V and 0 bases from J, with 9 bases between. CDR3 bases: TGCGCCAGCAGCCAAGCTCACGGCGCGAACACCGGGGAGCTGTTTTTT. This encodes CASSQAHGANTGELFF.

The CDR3 region is CASSAPFLLAGESADTQYF. The DNA for the CDR3 is TGTGCCAGCAGTGCCCCCTTTCTACTAGCGGGGGAAAGTGCAGATACGCAGTATTTT. V gene TRBV2 combines with J gene TRBJ2-3; 11 bases align to TRBD2. The CDR3 covers 19 residues. V lost 4 bases, J lost 4 bases, and 16 bases stayed unmatched. CDR1 is SNHLY and CDR2 is FYNNEI in the germline V gene.

The rearrangement joins TRBV7-3 to TRBJ1-2; 10 bases align to TRBD1. The CDR3 runs to 15 residues. The germline V gene has CDR1 SGHTA and CDR2 FQGTGA. V lost 3 bases to trimming and J lost 3 bases; unmatched junction nucleotides: 4. CDR3 in DNA: TGTGCCAGCAGCTTGAGTGGACAGGGGGACTATGGCTACACCTTC. Its protein product is CASSLSGQGDYGYTF. The whole variable domain, remainder taken from reference TRBV7-3 and TRBJ1-2, is GAGVSQTPSNKVTEKGKYVELRCDPISGHTALYWYRQSLGQGPEFLIYFQGTGAADDSGLPNDRFFAVRPEGSVSTLKIQRTERGDSAVYLCASSLSGQGDYGYTFGSGTRLTVV.

This clone occurred once. Relative to the germline gene, one junction end is altered; a read error may explain this. This chain links TRBV25-1 with TRBJ1-1, with 11 bases that match TRBD1. CDR3 size: 16 residues. Germline V lookup: CDR1 MGHDK, CDR2 SYGVNS. CDR3 residues: CASNARTGGLKTEAFF. CDR3 nucleotide sequence: TGTGCCAGCAACGCTAGGACAGGGGGCTTGAAAACTGAAGCTTTCTTT.

The chain employs TRBV9 and TRBJ2-7; TRBD1 matches at 8 bases. The germline gives CDR1 SGDLS, CDR2 YYNGEE. The CDR3 is 13 amino acids. V shed 1 base, J shed 7 bases, and the junction held 4 bases outside the gene matches. The CDR3, as DNA: TGTGCCAGCAGCGTATGGACAGGGTCGGAGCAGTACTTC. Its protein product is CASSVWTGSEQYF.

This chain links TRBV2 with TRBJ2-7; 10 nucleotides agree with TRBD2. The CDR3 covers 14 residues. CDR1 and CDR2 from the germline V gene are SNHLY and FYNNEI. With V trimmed by 7 bases and J by 0 bases, 3 bases remained unmatched. CDR3 bases: TGTGCCAGCAAGCGGGAGGGGACCTCCTACGAGCAGTACTTC. Its translation is CASKREGTSYEQYF.

In DNA, the CDR3 is TGTGCCAGTAGTACGTCGGTTGACAGCTTAAACACCGGGGAGCTGTTTTTT. This encodes CASSTSVDSLNTGELFF. The V and J genes are TRBV19 and TRBJ2-2; weak D call: TRBD1 (5 bases). Germline V lookup: CDR1 LNHDA, CDR2 SQIVND (reference sequence). Trimming removed 4 bases from V and 2 bases from J, with 17 bases in between. The CDR3 is 17 residues long.

The V gene is TRBV4-1, the J gene TRBJ2-7; TRBD2 matches at 7 bases. The CDR3 covers 14 residues. Germline V gives CDR1 MGHRA, CDR2 YSYEKL. Trimming took 4 bases from V and 3 from J; bases not matched to a gene: 6. The CDR3 region has the DNA TGCGCCAGCAGCCCTCGGCGGGAGATCTACGAGCAGTACTTC. Protein: CASSPRREIYEQYF.

The chain couples TRBV6-4 to TRBJ2-2, with 10 bases fitting TRBD2. Germline V gene lookup returns CDR1 MRHNA and CDR2 SNTAGT. V was clipped by 4 bases and J by 2 bases; unmatched bases: 7. The CDR3 spans 17 residues. DNA for the CDR3: TGTGCCAGCAGTGTCGGAGCGGGGGGGTTCAACACCGGGGAGCTGTTTTTT. Its protein is CASSVGAGGFNTGELFF.

This chain joins TRBV2 and TRBJ2-5, with 11 bases identical to TRBD1. Germline CDR1 SNHLY, CDR2 FYNNEI. The CDR3 is 15 residues long. The trim removed 6 bases at V and 5 bases at J, leaving 8 bases unmatched. The CDR3 reads CASRDRTGGVETQYF. Here the CDR3 DNA reads TGTGCCAGCAGAGATAGGACAGGGGGCGTGGAGACCCAGTACTTC.

V usage is TRBV2 and J usage is TRBJ1-1; maybe TRBD1 (6 bases). The CDR3 runs to 14 residues. Germline V gene data show CDR1 as SNHLY and CDR2 as FYNNEI. The V and J ends lost 5 bases and 4 bases respectively, with 14 bases between them. The CDR3 nucleotides read TGTGCCAGCAGTCCTAGGGGGGAGTCCACTGAAGCTTTCTTT. Its protein is CASSPRGESTEAFF.

The chain joins TRBV5-1 to TRBJ1-6, with 10 bases identical to TRBD1. The length of the CDR3 is 15 residues. CDR1 SGHRS and CDR2 YFSETQ come from the germline V gene. V shed 3 bases, J shed 6 bases, and the junction held 3 bases outside the gene matches. In DNA, the CDR3 is TGCGCCAGCAGCTCGACAGGGGGCACTAATTCACCCCTCCACTTT. Its protein is CASSSTGGTNSPLHF. The variable domain in full, completed from reference TRBV5-1 and TRBJ1-6, reads KAGVTQTPRYLIKTRGQQVTLSCSPISGHRSVSWYQQTPGQGLQFLFEYFSETQRNKGNFPGRFSGRQFSNSRSEMNVSTLELGDSALYLCASSSTGGTNSPLHFGNGTRLTVT.

CDR3 in amino acids: CASSQGVLMEPYNEQFF. The CDR3 nucleotides read TGCGCCAGCAGCCAAGGGGTCCTCATGGAACCCTACAATGAGCAGTTCTTC. This sequence joins TRBV4-1 and TRBJ2-1; unclear D gene. Germline CDR1 and CDR2: MGHRA and YSYEKL. V lost 1 base and J 2 bases, leaving 15 bases between the germline ends. The CDR3 has 17 amino acids.

The chain has TRBV7-9 and TRBJ1-2; D remains unclear. The CDR3 totals 11 residues. Germline V lookup: CDR1 SEHNR, CDR2 FQNEAQ (reference sequence). Trimming cost V 3 bases and J 8 bases, with 7 bases left between them. The CDR3 DNA follows: TGTGCCAGCAGCTTTTCTGAGGGCTACACCTTC. Encoded protein: CASSFSEGYTF.